Listed below are T cell receptor beta chains from one sample, sequenced in a study of technical replicates of blood from several donors. Sequencing used immunoSEQ multiplex PCR; TCRdb keeps in-frame clones, though not all of them. The sample yields some 76,000 clones, roughly 98% seen once. Sequencing was done on a sample of T cells isolated from PBMCs. The receptors stem from a human donor in good health. CDR3s include the opening cysteine and the closing phenylalanine or tryptophan. The D gene is left open where the match is weak. Size values are once, few and many counts, or a class for expanded clones, and some rows have none.

V gene: TRBV19
J gene: TRBJ1-5
D gene: .
clone size: .
CDR3 DNA: TGTGCCAGTAGGAGGGACATCAATCAGCCCCAGCATTTT
CDR3 protein: CASRRDINQPQHF

V gene: TRBV4-3
J gene: TRBJ1-1
D gene: .
clone size: .
CDR3 DNA: TGCGCCAGCAGCCAAGATACAGCGGGCACTGAAGCTTTCTTT
CDR3 protein: CASSQDTAGTEAFF

V gene: TRBV7-7
J gene: TRBJ2-5
D gene: TRBD2
clone size: .
CDR3 DNA: TGTGCCAGCAGCTCGGGACTAGCGGGAGGGGGGGAGACCCAGTACTTC
CDR3 protein: CASSSGLAGGGETQYF

V gene: TRBV10-2
J gene: TRBJ2-7
D gene: TRBD2
clone size: .
CDR3 DNA: TGCGCCAGCAGTTGGACTAGCGGGAGGGCCGGCTACGAGCAGTACTTC
CDR3 protein: CASSWTSGRAGYEQYF

V gene: TRBV18
J gene: TRBJ1-1
D gene: .
clone size: .
CDR3 DNA: TGTGCCAGCTCCCGCAGTGAGGAAGGCACTGAAGCTTTCTTT
CDR3 protein: CASSRSEEGTEAFF

V gene: TRBV6-1
J gene: TRBJ2-2
D gene: .
clone size: .
CDR3 DNA: TGTGCCAGCAGTGAATCTGGGGGCGGCACCGGGGAGCTGTTTTTT
CDR3 protein: CASSESGGGTGELFF

V gene: TRBV28
J gene: TRBJ1-5
D gene: TRBD1
clone size: .
CDR3 DNA: TGTGCCAGCAGTTCATTCTACGACAGGGTTAATACCAATCAGCCCCAGCATTTT
CDR3 protein: CASSSFYDRVNTNQPQHF

V gene: TRBV7-9
J gene: TRBJ1-5
D gene: .
clone size: .
CDR3 DNA: TGTGCCAGCAGCTCCACGCGACAGCAGTATAGCAATCAGCCCCAGCATTTT
CDR3 protein: CASSSTRQQYSNQPQHF

V gene: TRBV5-5
J gene: TRBJ1-5
D gene: .
clone size: .
CDR3 DNA: TGTGCCAGCAGCCTTGGGACAACATATAGCAATCAGCCCCAGCATTTT
CDR3 protein: CASSLGTTYSNQPQHF

V gene: TRBV4-2
J gene: TRBJ2-7
D gene: TRBD2
clone size: .
CDR3 DNA: TGTGCCAGCAGCCAAGCAGCGGGAGACTACGAGCAGTACTTC
CDR3 protein: CASSQAAGDYEQYF

V gene: TRBV28
J gene: TRBJ2-7
D gene: .
clone size: .
CDR3 DNA: TGTGCCAGCAGTTACCCCGGGGGATCCCGCTCCTACGAGCAGTACTTC
CDR3 protein: CASSYPGGSRSYEQYF

V gene: TRBV7-9
J gene: TRBJ2-7
D gene: TRBD1
clone size: .
CDR3 DNA: TGTGCCAGCAGCGCGACAGGGGGGAGCCACGGGTACTTC
CDR3 protein: CASSATGGSHGYF

V gene: TRBV15
J gene: TRBJ2-3
D gene: .
clone size: .
CDR3 DNA: TGTGCCACCAGCAGAGATACCAGTTACACAGATACGCAGTATTTT
CDR3 protein: CATSRDTSYTDTQYF

V gene: TRBV29-1
J gene: TRBJ1-1
D gene: .
clone size: .
CDR3 DNA: TGCAGCGTTGAAGGTTTGACTCCCACTGAAGCTTTCTTT
CDR3 protein: CSVEGLTPTEAFF

V gene: TRBV10-3
J gene: TRBJ2-2
D gene: TRBD2
clone size: .
CDR3 DNA: TGTGCCATCAATCCGGGACTAGCGGGAGGCATAAACACCGGGGAGCTGTTTTTT
CDR3 protein: CAINPGLAGGINTGELFF

V gene: TRBV6-5
J gene: TRBJ1-3
D gene: .
clone size: .
CDR3 DNA: TGTGCCAGCAGTGATCTCCGGGGATCCACCATATATTTT
CDR3 protein: CASSDLRGSTIYF

V gene: TRBV27
J gene: TRBJ1-2
D gene: .
clone size: .
CDR3 DNA: TGTGCCAGCAGTCTCGGAGGGAACTATGGCTACACCTTC
CDR3 protein: CASSLGGNYGYTF

V gene: TRBV7-3
J gene: TRBJ2-7
D gene: .
clone size: .
CDR3 DNA: TGTGCCAGCAGCTTTCAGGGGTCCTACGAGCAGTACTTC
CDR3 protein: CASSFQGSYEQYF

V gene: TRBV28
J gene: TRBJ2-5
D gene: .
clone size: .
CDR3 DNA: TGTGCCAGCAGTTTAGGGGATAGGAGGGAGACCCAGTACTTC
CDR3 protein: CASSLGDRRETQYF

V gene: TRBV28
J gene: TRBJ1-4
D gene: .
clone size: .
CDR3 DNA: TGTGCCAGCAGTTTCTTGACTGTGGGAGGCTCGGCTAATGAAAAACTGTTTTTT
CDR3 protein: CASSFLTVGGSANEKLFF

V gene: TRBV6-5
J gene: TRBJ2-3
D gene: .
clone size: once
CDR3 DNA: TGTGCCAGCAGTTACTCCCTAGCCGGCACAGATACGCAGTATTTT
CDR3 protein: CASSYSLAGTDTQYF

V gene: TRBV6-5
J gene: TRBJ1-2
D gene: .
clone size: once
CDR3 DNA: TGTGCCAGCAGTTTTCGGTTAGCTAACTATGGCTACACCTTC
CDR3 protein: CASSFRLANYGYTF

V gene: TRBV25-1
J gene: TRBJ2-4
D gene: .
clone size: .
CDR3 DNA: TGTGCCAGCAGGGACTGGAAAAACATTCAGTACTTC
CDR3 protein: CASRDWKNIQYF

V gene: TRBV21-1
J gene: TRBJ1-2
D gene: .
clone size: .
CDR3 DNA: TGTGCCAGCAGCAAAGCAGAGGGTGGCTACACCTTC
CDR3 protein: CASSKAEGGYTF

V gene: TRBV6-7
J gene: TRBJ2-1
D gene: TRBD2
clone size: .
CDR3 DNA: TGTGCCAGCAGTTACCCCACCGGGAGGCCACCCCCGCCCCAGAGCTCCTACAATGAGCAGTTCTTC
CDR3 protein: CASSYPTGRPPPPQSSYNEQFF

V gene: TRBV4-2
J gene: TRBJ2-3
D gene: TRBD1
clone size: .
CDR3 DNA: TGTGCCAGCAGCCAGCTACAGGGGGCCGGCACAGATACGCAGTATTTT
CDR3 protein: CASSQLQGAGTDTQYF

V gene: TRBV29-1
J gene: TRBJ1-1
D gene: TRBD1
clone size: .
CDR3 DNA: TGCAGCGTTGAAGCTAGGAACAGGGGAATAGCCGAAGCTTTCTTT
CDR3 protein: CSVEARNRGIAEAFF

V gene: TRBV7-2
J gene: TRBJ1-2
D gene: .
clone size: few
CDR3 DNA: TGTGCCAGCAGCTCAGGGGTCGTTGGCTATGGCTACACCTTC
CDR3 protein: CASSSGVVGYGYTF

V gene: TRBV6-5
J gene: TRBJ2-1
D gene: .
clone size: .
CDR3 DNA: TGTGCCAGCAGGGCGGGATCCTACAATGAGCAGTTCTTC
CDR3 protein: CASRAGSYNEQFF

V gene: TRBV6-5
J gene: TRBJ2-7
D gene: TRBD1
clone size: .
CDR3 DNA: TGTGCCAGCAGCCTCAACCGGGACAGGGTGAGCGAGCAGTACTTC
CDR3 protein: CASSLNRDRVSEQYF

V gene: TRBV6-5
J gene: TRBJ2-1
D gene: .
clone size: .
CDR3 DNA: TGTGCCAGCAGTTACTCGATAAATCGGGAGCAGTTCTTC
CDR3 protein: CASSYSINREQFF

V gene: TRBV4-2
J gene: TRBJ2-3
D gene: TRBD2
clone size: .
CDR3 DNA: TGTGCCAGCAGCCAAGAATGGTCAGCGGGAGGGCCTCCCACTAGCACAGATACGCAGTATTTT
CDR3 protein: CASSQEWSAGGPPTSTDTQYF

V gene: TRBV9
J gene: TRBJ2-1
D gene: .
clone size: .
CDR3 DNA: TGTGCCAGCAGCGTAGGAGGGCTAAGTACTATCCATGAGCAGTTCTTC
CDR3 protein: CASSVGGLSTIHEQFF

V gene: TRBV4-3
J gene: TRBJ2-5
D gene: TRBD2
clone size: .
CDR3 DNA: TGCGCCAGCAGCCAAGAAATTCTCCGGGGACTAGCTGAAGAGACCCAGTACTTC
CDR3 protein: CASSQEILRGLAEETQYF

V gene: TRBV10-3
J gene: TRBJ1-1
D gene: .
clone size: .
CDR3 DNA: TGTGCCATCAGTGATTCCCGGGGGGATCGGACTGAAGCTTTCTTT
CDR3 protein: CAISDSRGDRTEAFF

V gene: TRBV6-5
J gene: TRBJ1-5
D gene: TRBD1
clone size: .
CDR3 DNA: TGTGCCAGCAGTTACCGAGGACAGGGGGGAGGGCCCCAGCATTTT
CDR3 protein: CASSYRGQGGGPQHF

V gene: TRBV9
J gene: TRBJ2-5
D gene: TRBD1
clone size: .
CDR3 DNA: TGTGCCAGCAGCTTAACAGGGGGCGCGGAGACCCAGTACTTC
CDR3 protein: CASSLTGGAETQYF

V gene: TRBV9
J gene: TRBJ2-2
D gene: TRBD1
clone size: .
CDR3 DNA: TGTGCCAGCACCTTTGGGACAGGGGGAACCGGGGAGCTGTTTTTT
CDR3 protein: CASTFGTGGTGELFF

V gene: TRBV6-5
J gene: TRBJ2-1
D gene: .
clone size: .
CDR3 DNA: TGTGCCAGCAGTTACAGAGCAGGGGATGGCTACAATGAGCAGTTCTTC
CDR3 protein: CASSYRAGDGYNEQFF

V gene: TRBV6-4
J gene: TRBJ2-6
D gene: TRBD2
clone size: few
CDR3 DNA: TGTGCCAGCAGTGACTCGTCTAGCGGGACTGGGGCCAACGTCCTGACTTTC
CDR3 protein: CASSDSSSGTGANVLTF

V gene: TRBV4-1
J gene: TRBJ2-7
D gene: .
clone size: .
CDR3 DNA: TGCGCCAGCAGCCCGACAGGTATCAACGAGCAGTACTTC
CDR3 protein: CASSPTGINEQYF

V gene: TRBV4-1
J gene: TRBJ1-1
D gene: .
clone size: .
CDR3 DNA: TGCGCCAGCACTCCCGGGGCCGGGGGTTTGTCTGAAGCTTTCTTT
CDR3 protein: CASTPGAGGLSEAFF

V gene: TRBV7-2
J gene: TRBJ1-2
D gene: TRBD1
clone size: .
CDR3 DNA: TGTGCCAGCAGCTTTACTCTGACAGGGAAAGATGGCTACACCTTC
CDR3 protein: CASSFTLTGKDGYTF

V gene: TRBV11-2
J gene: TRBJ2-7
D gene: TRBD1
clone size: .
CDR3 DNA: TGTGCCAGCAGTCGGGACAGGGGGCCCTACGAGCAGTACTTC
CDR3 protein: CASSRDRGPYEQYF

V gene: TRBV11-2
J gene: TRBJ1-2
D gene: .
clone size: .
CDR3 DNA: TGTGCCAGCAGCTCCCAGTCTGTCGGGGGGGCAGTCGGCTACACCTTC
CDR3 protein: CASSSQSVGGAVGYTF

V gene: TRBV6-1
J gene: TRBJ2-7
D gene: TRBD1
clone size: once
CDR3 DNA: TGTGCCAGCAGTGAGGGGACAGCCTACGAGCAGTACTTC
CDR3 protein: CASSEGTAYEQYF

V gene: TRBV6-5
J gene: TRBJ1-5
D gene: .
clone size: few
CDR3 DNA: TGTGCCAGCAGCCGGACACCTTTTCATCAGCCCCAGCATTTT
CDR3 protein: CASSRTPFHQPQHF

V gene: TRBV11-2
J gene: TRBJ2-7
D gene: TRBD1
clone size: .
CDR3 DNA: TGTGCCAGCAGTCCCACAGGGGGCTTTGGCGAGCAGTACTTC
CDR3 protein: CASSPTGGFGEQYF

V gene: TRBV30
J gene: TRBJ2-7
D gene: .
clone size: .
CDR3 DNA: TGTGCCTGGAGTACCCTCAGTTACGAGCAGTACTTC
CDR3 protein: CAWSTLSYEQYF

V gene: TRBV9
J gene: TRBJ2-3
D gene: TRBD2
clone size: .
CDR3 DNA: TGTGCCAGCAGCCCCCCCGGGACTAGCGGTCGAGGAGGTCGGGATACGCAGTATTTT
CDR3 protein: CASSPPGTSGRGGRDTQYF